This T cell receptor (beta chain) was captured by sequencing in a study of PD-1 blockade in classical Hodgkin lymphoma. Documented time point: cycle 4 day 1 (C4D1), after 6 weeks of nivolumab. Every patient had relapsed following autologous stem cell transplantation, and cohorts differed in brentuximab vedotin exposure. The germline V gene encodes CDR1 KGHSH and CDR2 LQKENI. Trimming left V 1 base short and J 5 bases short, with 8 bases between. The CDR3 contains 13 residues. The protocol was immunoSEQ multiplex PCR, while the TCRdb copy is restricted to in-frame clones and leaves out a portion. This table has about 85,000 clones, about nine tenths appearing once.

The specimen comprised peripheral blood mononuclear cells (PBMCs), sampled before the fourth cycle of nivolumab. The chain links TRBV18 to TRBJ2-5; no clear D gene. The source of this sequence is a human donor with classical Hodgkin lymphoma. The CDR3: CASSPQDRETQYF. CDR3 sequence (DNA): TGTGCCAGCTCACCACAAGACCGGGAGACCCAGTACTTC.